This T cell receptor beta chain was recovered during a study of T cells expressing NK-cell markers. TCRdb re-called the 5' RACE reads and catalogs CDR3 proteins one per entry, DNA excluded. The specimen's table records hundreds of thousands of distinct CDR3 sequences. The germline CDR1 and CDR2 sequences are DFQATT and SNEGSKA (reference sequence). This CDR3 region has 15 residues. Sequences were obtained from blood T cells: a sorted CD56 or NKG2C T cell subset, CD4+ or CD8+ T cells, or bulk PBMC T cells (not recorded which). The gene calls are TRBV20-1 and TRBJ2-1; TCRdb's D call, TRBD2, is unchecked because there is no DNA. The sequence was obtained from a man between 18 and 35 years old in good health. The CDR3 loop is CSAIPGTSGSNEQFF.